Presented here are 19 T cell receptor beta chains from one specimen sequenced in a study of blood T cell repertoires in COVID-19. Clones were read by immunoSEQ multiplex PCR, and TCRdb kept only the in-frame ones, dropping some. This sample has 310,000 or so clones, with more than 75% found just once. Sequencing used peripheral blood. The receptors were gathered from a woman between 50 and 59 years old with active or convalescent COVID-19.

The V call is TRBV7-9, the J call TRBJ2-1; 14 positions agree with TRBD2. V was clipped by 3 bases and J by 3 bases; unmatched bases: 10. This CDR3 is 19 amino acids long. Germline V lookup: CDR1 SEHNR, CDR2 FQNEAQ (reference sequence). CDR3 nucleotide sequence: TGTGCCAGCAGCTTTGCGACTAGCGGGAGGGGACGGAGCTACAATGAGCAGTTCTTC. Translating gives CASSFATSGRGRSYNEQFF.

This clone has a handful of counts. The chain joins TRBV3-1 (or the pseudogene TRBV3-2) to TRBJ1-5; possibly TRBD1 for D (6 bases). The germline CDR1 and CDR2 sequences are LGHDT and YNNKEL (reference sequence). This CDR3 region has 14 residues. Trimming stripped 4 bases from V and 3 bases from J, with 10 bases between. This chain's CDR3 is CASSLTGLNQPQHF. The CDR3, as DNA: TGTGCCAGCAGCCTCACAGGGCTCAATCAGCCCCAGCATTTT.

The V call is TRBV27, the J call TRBJ1-4; a weak D match, TRBD1 (5 bases). Trimming shortened V by 4 bases and J by 5 bases, and 14 bases separated the two germline ends. The CDR3 is 15 residues long. Looked up from germline, CDR1 is MNHEY and CDR2 is SMNVEV (reference sequence). CDR3 region: CASSSDSLLNEKLFF. CDR3 in DNA: TGTGCCAGCAGTTCTGACAGTCTTCTCAATGAAAAACTGTTTTTT.

V is TRBV9 and J is TRBJ2-7; 13 bases line up with TRBD2. Germline V CDR1 and CDR2: SGDLS, YYNGEE. Trimming removed 4 bases from V and 2 bases from J; junction bases left unmatched: 3. The CDR3 contains 15 residues. The CDR3 loop is CASSPGTSGAYEQYF. The DNA for the CDR3 is TGTGCCAGCAGCCCTGGGACTAGCGGGGCCTACGAGCAGTACTTC.

This clone showed up just a few times. The genes are TRBV6-5 and TRBJ2-2, with D unclear. Germline lookup yields CDR1 MNHEY and CDR2 SVGAGI. V lost 6 bases and J lost 4, with 9 bases in between. The CDR3 is 13 residues long. The CDR3 coding sequence is TGTGCCAGCAGACAGAGTTCCACCGGGGAGCTGTTTTTT. This gives the protein CASRQSSTGELFF.

This clone was counted once. J is TRBJ1-5 and V is TRBV18; TRBD1 is a possible D gene (6 bases). Germline assignment: CDR1 KGHSH and CDR2 LQKENI. The CDR3 totals 18 residues. Trimming shortened V by 5 bases and J by 2 bases, and 22 bases separated the two germline ends. CDR3 protein: CASSCRTEGKGGNQPQHF. CDR3 in DNA: TGTGCCAGCTCATGTAGGACAGAGGGGAAGGGGGGCAATCAGCCCCAGCATTTT.

V gene TRBV23-1 combines with J gene TRBJ1-1; D gene uncertain. TRBV23-1 is placed among ORFs of uncertain function. V was cut by 2 bases and J by 7 bases, with 8 bases left in between. This CDR3 has 12 residues. For the CDR3, the DNA is TGCGCCAGCAGTCAAGAGGGAAATGAAGCTTTCTTT. Its protein product is CASSQEGNEAFF.

The chain recombines TRBV5-4 with TRBJ1-1; D not certain. The V gene's germline CDR1 is SGHNT and CDR2 YYREEE (reference sequence). The CDR3 has 14 amino acids. Between the trimmed V and J ends, which lost 2 bases and 8 bases, there was a span of 16 bases. The CDR3, as DNA: TGTGCCAGCAGCTTTTCGGCTCCCGGGGAGGAAGCTTTCTTT. Its translation is CASSFSAPGEEAFF.

The chain combines TRBV28 with TRBJ2-7, with TRBD2 identical over 8 bases. The CDR3 runs 16 residues. The V gene's germline CDR1 is MDHEN and CDR2 SYDVKM. J gave up 2 bases and V 4 bases, and 10 bases lay outside the gene matches. In DNA, the CDR3 is TGTGCCAGCAGTTCCGGGGGGGCGGGAGGTGCCTACGAGCAGTACTTC. Protein sequence: CASSSGGAGGAYEQYF.

This chain links TRBV5-1 with TRBJ2-6; TRBD1 might be the D (6 bases). The CDR3 is 17 residues long. V was pared by 2 bases and J by 0 bases, with 12 bases between. Germline V gene sequence: CDR1 SGHRS, CDR2 YFSETQ. DNA of the CDR3: TGCGCCAGCAGCTTAAGCGGACAGAACTCTGGGGCCAACGTCCTGACTTTC. It translates to CASSLSGQNSGANVLTF.

This CDR3 reads CASSLRNTGELFF. CDR3 in DNA: TGTGCCAGCAGTTTGAGGAACACCGGGGAGCTGTTTTTT. V gene TRBV12-3 or TRBV12-4 combines with J gene TRBJ2-2; D gene unclear. V was clipped by 3 bases and J by 1 base, with 3 bases between them. This CDR3 spans 13 amino acids.

Comments on this clone: Its ends do not fully match the called genes, so a read error is possible. The rearrangement uses TRBV27 and TRBJ1-1, with D perhaps TRBD1 (6 bases). The germline V gene has CDR1 MNHEY and CDR2 SMNVEV (reference sequence). CDR3 length equals 13 residues. The CDR3, as DNA: TGTGCCAGCAGACAGGGTTTGAACGCTGAAGCTTTCTTT. The encoded protein is CASRQGLNAEAFF.

V and J are TRBV6-5 and TRBJ1-1, with 7 positions matching TRBD1. The CDR3 extends over 14 amino acids. CDR1 and CDR2 (germline): MNHEY, SVGAGI. V shed 7 bases and J 2 bases; nucleotides not matched to a gene: 7. The CDR3 DNA reads as TGTGCCAGCACCCTACAGGGGAAAAACACTGAAGCTTTCTTT. It is translated as CASTLQGKNTEAFF.

The rearrangement uses TRBV15 and TRBJ2-1; weak D call: TRBD2 (6 bases). CDR1 LNHNV and CDR2 YYDKDF come from the germline V gene (reference sequence). Trimming pared 8 bases from V and 6 bases from J, leaving 20 bases between. CDR3 length: 15 residues. The CDR3 reads CATLGGATDFNEQFF. CDR3 coding DNA: TGTGCCACCCTGGGCGGGGCTACTGATTTCAATGAGCAGTTCTTC.

The gene calls are TRBV11-2 and TRBJ2-2, with 10 positions matching TRBD2. Germline CDR1 SGHAT, CDR2 FQNNGV. This CDR3 has 15 amino acids. The V gene end was trimmed by 3 bases and the J gene end by 7 bases; junction bases not matched to a gene: 5. The CDR3: CASSFQRGGVGELFF. The CDR3 coding sequence is TGTGCCAGCAGCTTTCAGCGGGGGGGCGTCGGGGAGCTGTTTTTT.

V gene TRBV4-2 combines with J gene TRBJ1-5; D gene uncertain. The CDR3 loop spans 13 amino acids. Germline V CDR1 and CDR2: LGHNA, YNFKEQ. The V end lost 1 base, the J end lost 8 bases, and 9 bases lay between the germline ends. CDR3: CASSQAGLEPQHF. CDR3 nucleotides: TGTGCCAGCAGCCAAGCGGGGTTGGAGCCCCAGCATTTT.

V and J are TRBV30 and TRBJ1-1; D may be TRBD1 (6 bases). V gave up 2 bases and J gave up 5 bases, with 12 bases separating them. CDR3 length equals 13 residues. The germline gives CDR1 GTSNPN, CDR2 SVGIG (reference sequence). The CDR3 sequence: CAWSTGSGTEAFF. In nucleotides, the CDR3 is TGTGCCTGGAGTACAGGGTCAGGAACTGAAGCTTTCTTT.

This chain joins TRBV28 and TRBJ2-7; D unclear. Trimming left V 3 bases short and J 3 bases short, with 3 bases between. The CDR3 spans 11 residues. Germline V gives CDR1 MDHEN, CDR2 SYDVKM. CDR3 coding DNA: TGTGCCAGCAGTTTCAGCTACGAGCAGTACTTC. Its translation: CASSFSYEQYF.

The genes are TRBV3-1 (or the pseudogene TRBV3-2) and TRBJ2-5, with 12 bases fitting TRBD2. V was clipped by 6 bases and J by 2 bases; unmatched bases: 4. Germline assignment: CDR1 LGHDT and CDR2 YNNKEL (reference sequence). The CDR3 covers 15 residues. The CDR3: CASSWTSGDQETQYF. The CDR3, as DNA: TGTGCCAGCAGTTGGACTAGCGGGGATCAAGAGACCCAGTACTTC.